This T cell receptor beta chain comes out of a study of Ad26.COV2.S vaccination and SARS-CoV-2 variants. Germline V gene lookup returns CDR1 MRHNA and CDR2 SNTAGT. The junction had 2 bases not matched to a gene; V was cut back by 5 bases and J by 2 bases. The CDR3 is 13 residues long. A remark on this clone: Its target is not known.

Sequencing used immunoSEQ multiplex PCR; TCRdb keeps in-frame clones, though not all of them. This table holds some 350,000 clones, 85% to 90% found once. Whole-study results and caveats: Post-vaccination breadth of spike-specific CD8+ and CD4+ T cell responses was reportedly substantial.

The treatment was: approximately 18 received Ad26.COV2.S at low or high dose, single or two shots; 5 received placebo; per-sample allocation not given. It was on day 63 after the first vaccine or placebo injection that samples were taken. The chain uses TRBV6-4 and TRBJ1-2, with 7 bases that match TRBD1. The clonotype was recovered from a person between 18 and 60 years old who received the Ad26.COV2.S COVID-19 vaccine or a placebo. Sequenced material: peripheral blood, taken in a trial of Ad26.COV2.S vaccine versus placebo. As DNA, the CDR3 is TGTGCCAGCAGTAAGGGACAGAACTATGGCTACACCTTC. Protein product: CASSKGQNYGYTF.